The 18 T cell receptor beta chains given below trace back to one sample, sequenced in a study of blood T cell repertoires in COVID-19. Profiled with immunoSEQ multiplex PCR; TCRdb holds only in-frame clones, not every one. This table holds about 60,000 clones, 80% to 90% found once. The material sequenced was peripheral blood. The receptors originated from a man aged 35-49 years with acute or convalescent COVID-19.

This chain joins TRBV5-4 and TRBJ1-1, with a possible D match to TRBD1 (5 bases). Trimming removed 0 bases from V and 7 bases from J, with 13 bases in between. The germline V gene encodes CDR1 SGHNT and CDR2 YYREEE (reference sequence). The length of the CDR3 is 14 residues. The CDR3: CASSLAGGIGEAFF. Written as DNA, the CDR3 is TGTGCCAGCAGCTTGGCCGGGGGGATCGGTGAAGCTTTCTTT.

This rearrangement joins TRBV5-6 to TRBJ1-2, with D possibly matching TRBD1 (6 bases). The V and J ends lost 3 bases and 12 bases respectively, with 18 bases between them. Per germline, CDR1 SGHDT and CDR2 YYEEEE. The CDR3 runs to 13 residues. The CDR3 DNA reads TGTGCCAGCAGCTCCGACAGGACAACCCGGGACACCTTC. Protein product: CASSSDRTTRDTF.

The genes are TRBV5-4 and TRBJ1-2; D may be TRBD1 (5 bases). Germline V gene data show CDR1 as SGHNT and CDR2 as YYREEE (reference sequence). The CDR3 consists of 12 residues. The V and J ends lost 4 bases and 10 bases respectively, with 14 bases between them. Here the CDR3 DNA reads TGTGCCAGCAGCCTGGACAAACCACCCTACACCTTC. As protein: CASSLDKPPYTF.

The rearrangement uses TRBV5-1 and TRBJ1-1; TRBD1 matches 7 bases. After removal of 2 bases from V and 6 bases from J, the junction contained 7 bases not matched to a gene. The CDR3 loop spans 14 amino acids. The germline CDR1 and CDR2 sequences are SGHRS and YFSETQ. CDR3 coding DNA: TGCGCCAGCAGCTTCGGAGGACAGGTCGCTGAAGCTTTCTTT. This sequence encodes CASSFGGQVAEAFF.

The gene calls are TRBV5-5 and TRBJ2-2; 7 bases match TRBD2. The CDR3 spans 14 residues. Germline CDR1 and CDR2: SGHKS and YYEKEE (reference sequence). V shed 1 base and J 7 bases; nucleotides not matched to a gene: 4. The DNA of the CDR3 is TGTGCCAGCAGCTTGATAGCGGGCATCGGGGAGCTGTTTTTT. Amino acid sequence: CASSLIAGIGELFF.

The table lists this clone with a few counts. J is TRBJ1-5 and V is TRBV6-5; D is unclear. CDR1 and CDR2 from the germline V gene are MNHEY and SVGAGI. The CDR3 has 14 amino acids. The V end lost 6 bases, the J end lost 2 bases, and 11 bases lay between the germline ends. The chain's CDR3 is CASRPRGGNQPQHF. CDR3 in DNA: TGTGCCAGCAGACCCCGGGGTGGCAATCAGCCCCAGCATTTT.

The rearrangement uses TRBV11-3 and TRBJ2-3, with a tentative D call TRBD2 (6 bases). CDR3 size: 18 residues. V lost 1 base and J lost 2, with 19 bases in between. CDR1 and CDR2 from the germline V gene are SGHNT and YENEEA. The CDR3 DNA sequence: TGTGCCAGCAGCTTAGGGAGGGATATCAGCGGGTACACAGATACGCAGTATTTT. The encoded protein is CASSLGRDISGYTDTQYF.

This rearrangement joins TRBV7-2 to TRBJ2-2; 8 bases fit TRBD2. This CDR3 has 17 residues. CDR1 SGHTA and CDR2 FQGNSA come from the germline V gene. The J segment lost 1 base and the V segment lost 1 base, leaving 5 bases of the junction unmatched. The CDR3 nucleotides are TGTGCCAGCAGCTTAGAGCCGACTAGCGTGAACACCGGGGAGCTGTTTTTT. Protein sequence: CASSLEPTSVNTGELFF. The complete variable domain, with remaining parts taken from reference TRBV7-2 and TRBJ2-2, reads GAGVSQSPSNKVTEKGKDVELRCDPISGHTALYWYRQSLGQGLEFLIYFQGNSAPDKSGLPSDRFSAERTGGSVSTLTIQRTQQEDSAVYLCASSLEPTSVNTGELFFGEGSRLTVL.

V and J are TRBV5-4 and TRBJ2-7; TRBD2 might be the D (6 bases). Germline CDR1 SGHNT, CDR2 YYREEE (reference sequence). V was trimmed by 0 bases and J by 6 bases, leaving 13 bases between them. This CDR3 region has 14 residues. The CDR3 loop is CASSLEVSGGEQYF. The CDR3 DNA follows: TGTGCCAGCAGCTTGGAAGTTTCCGGGGGCGAGCAGTACTTC.

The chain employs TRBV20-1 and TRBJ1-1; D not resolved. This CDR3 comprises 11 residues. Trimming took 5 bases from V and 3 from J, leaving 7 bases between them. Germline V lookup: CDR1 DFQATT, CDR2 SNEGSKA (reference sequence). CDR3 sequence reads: CSAFIDTEAFF. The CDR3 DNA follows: TGCAGTGCTTTCATTGACACTGAAGCTTTCTTT.

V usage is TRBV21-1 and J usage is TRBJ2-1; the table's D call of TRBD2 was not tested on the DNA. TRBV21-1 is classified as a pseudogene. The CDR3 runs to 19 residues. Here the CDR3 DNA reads TGTGCCAGCAGCAAATCTGGTCTAGGACTAGCGTTATCTGGGAATGAGCAGTTCTTC. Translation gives CASSKSGLGLALSGNEQFF.

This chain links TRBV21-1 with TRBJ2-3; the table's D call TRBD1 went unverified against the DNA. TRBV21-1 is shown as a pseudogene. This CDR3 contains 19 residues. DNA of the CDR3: TGTGCCAGCAGCAAAGGCCGCCCTCCGGGACAGGAAGACACAGATACGCAGTATTTT. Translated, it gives CASSKGRPPGQEDTDTQYF.

In DNA, the CDR3 is TGTGCCACCCAGCGGGGGGGCTATGATACGCAGTATTTT. It specifies CATQRGGYDTQYF. The chain employs TRBV24-1 and TRBJ2-3; 10 nucleotides agree with TRBD2. Germline V CDR1 and CDR2: KGHDR, SFDVKD. V lost 9 bases and J lost 6; bases outside the gene matches: 5. The CDR3 sequence is 13 residues long.

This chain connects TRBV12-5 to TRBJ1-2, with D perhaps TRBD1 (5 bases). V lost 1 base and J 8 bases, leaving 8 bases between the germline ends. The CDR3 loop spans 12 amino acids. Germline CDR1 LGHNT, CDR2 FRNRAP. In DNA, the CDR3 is TGTGCTAGTGGTTTGGACAGGACGGGCTACACCTTC. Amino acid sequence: CASGLDRTGYTF.

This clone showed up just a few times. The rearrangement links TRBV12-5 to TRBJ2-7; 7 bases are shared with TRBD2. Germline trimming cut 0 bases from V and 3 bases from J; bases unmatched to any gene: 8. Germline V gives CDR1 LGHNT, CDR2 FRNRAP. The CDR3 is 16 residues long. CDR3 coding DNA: TGTGCTAGTGGTTTGGTAGCCGGGTCGGGGGGCTACGAGCAGTACTTC. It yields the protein CASGLVAGSGGYEQYF.

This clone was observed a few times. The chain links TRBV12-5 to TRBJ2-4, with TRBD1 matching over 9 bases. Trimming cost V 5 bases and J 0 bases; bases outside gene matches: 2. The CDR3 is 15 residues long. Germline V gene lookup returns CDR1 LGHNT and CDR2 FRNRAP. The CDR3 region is CASGPGQGAKNIQYF. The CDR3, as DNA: TGTGCTAGTGGTCCGGGACAGGGAGCCAAAAACATTCAGTACTTC.

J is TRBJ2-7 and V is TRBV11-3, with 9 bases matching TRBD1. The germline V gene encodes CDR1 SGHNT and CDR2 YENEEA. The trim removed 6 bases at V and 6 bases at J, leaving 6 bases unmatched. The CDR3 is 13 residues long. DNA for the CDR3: TGTGCCAGCAGAACCGGGACAGGGTTCGAGCAGTACTTC. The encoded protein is CASRTGTGFEQYF.

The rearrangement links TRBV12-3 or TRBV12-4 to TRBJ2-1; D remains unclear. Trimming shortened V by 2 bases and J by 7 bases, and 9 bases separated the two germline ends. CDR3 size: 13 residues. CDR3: CASSLRSSNEQFF. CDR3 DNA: TGTGCCAGCAGTTTACGGTCGTCGAATGAGCAGTTCTTC.